One sample yielded the 24 T cell receptor beta chains listed below, sequenced in a study of CXCR3-negative and CXCR3-positive naive CD8 T cells. The libraries of TRB cDNA were constructed through 5' RACE using UMI labels. TCRdb reanalyzed the 5' RACE reads and collapses them to one entry per CDR3 protein, without DNA. Seen in this sample are about 9,000 distinct CDR3 sequences; the ten most common clones hold around 1.9%. Sequenced material: naive CXCR3- CD8+ T cells from blood. Subset reported: CD45RO-CCR7+CD27+CD95- naive CD8+ T cells lacking CXCR3 (TNR3-). These receptors were obtained from a human donor in good health. Some clones in this sample may be carry-over from other donors' samples.

The chain links TRBV11-2 to TRBJ2-7; the D call of TRBD1 rests on TCRdb alone, since no DNA is present to check it. Germline V gene sequence: CDR1 SGHAT, CDR2 FQNNGV. CDR3 length: 16 residues. CDR3 residues: CASSLDGAGRWGEQYF.

J is TRBJ2-3 and V is TRBV5-5; TCRdb returns TRBD1, unconfirmable since there is no DNA. Per the germline V gene, CDR1 is SGHKS and CDR2 is YYEKEE (reference sequence). There are 15 residues in the CDR3. CDR3 region: CASSSPRYGTDTQYF.

This clonotype counts as medium-sized by frequency. The chain links TRBV5-1 to TRBJ1-4. The CDR3 is made up of 14 amino acids. Per the germline V gene, CDR1 is SGHRS and CDR2 is YFSETQ. CDR3 region: CASSPEVDGEKLFF.

CDR3 residues: CSVPLGTGELFF. V and J are TRBV29-1 and TRBJ2-2; TCRdb proposes TRBD1, but this gene call is untestable without DNA. Per the germline V gene, CDR1 is SQVTM and CDR2 is ANQGSEA. There are 12 residues in the CDR3.

This chain joins TRBV13 and TRBJ2-3; the D call of TRBD2 rests on TCRdb alone, since no DNA is present to check it. Looked up from germline, CDR1 is PRHDT and CDR2 is FYEKMQ (reference sequence). This CDR3 is 16 amino acids long. The CDR3 sequence: CASSYPAGGLTDTQYF.

The V and J genes are TRBV18 and TRBJ2-7; TCRdb gives TRBD1 as the D gene, but with no DNA this cannot be confirmed. Germline V gene data show CDR1 as KGHSH and CDR2 as LQKENI. CDR3 length: 17 amino acids. CDR3 sequence reads: CASSQPPGQGTPYEQYF. The full variable domain, in which reference TRBV18 and TRBJ2-7 provide the parts outside the CDR3, is NAGVMQNPRHLVRRRGQEARLRCSPMKGHSHVYWYRQLPEEGLKFMVYLQKENIIDESGMPKERFSAEFPKEGPSILRIQQVVRGDSAAYFCASSQPPGQGTPYEQYFGPGTRLTVT.

This clonotype ranks as medium-sized in terms of frequency. The V and J genes are TRBV29-1 and TRBJ2-2. Germline values: CDR1 SQVTM, CDR2 ANQGSEA. The CDR3 consists of 11 residues. The CDR3 loop is CSAENTGELFF.

This clonotype ranks as medium-sized in terms of frequency. V usage is TRBV15 and J usage is TRBJ1-4; TCRdb gives TRBD1 as the D gene, but with no DNA this cannot be confirmed. The CDR3 extends over 17 amino acids. Germline V gene lookup returns CDR1 LNHNV and CDR2 YYDKDF (reference sequence). CDR3 loop: CATSRSPSRVLGEKLFF.

The chain has TRBV10-3 and TRBJ2-1. CDR1 ENHRY and CDR2 SYGVKD come from the germline V gene. The CDR3 is 13 residues long. This CDR3 reads CAISVDTYNEQFF.

J is TRBJ2-2 and V is TRBV25-1. CDR3 length: 14 residues. Germline CDR1 reads MGHDK; CDR2 reads SYGVNS. CDR3 amino acids: CASSVTAYTGELFF.

The V call is TRBV29-1, the J call TRBJ1-2. Per germline, CDR1 SQVTM and CDR2 ANQGSEA. The CDR3 consists of 11 residues. The CDR3 sequence: CSVERIYGYTF.

This clonotype registers medium-sized by frequency. This sequence joins TRBV11-2 and TRBJ2-4. This CDR3 contains 13 residues. Germline CDR1 and CDR2: SGHAT and FQNNGV. This chain's CDR3 is CASSQDPTTSVNF. Full variable domain (outside the CDR3, taken from reference TRBV11-2 and TRBJ2-4): EAGVAQSPRYKIIEKRQSVAFWCNPISGHATLYWYQQILGQGPKLLIQFQNNGVVDDSQLPKDRFSAERLKGVDSTLKIQPAKLEDSAVYLCASSQDPTTSVNFGAGTRLSVL.

This sequence joins TRBV9 and TRBJ2-5; TCRdb names TRBD2, which stays unverified in the absence of DNA. The germline CDR1 and CDR2 sequences are SGDLS and YYNGEE. The CDR3 totals 15 residues. CDR3 protein: CASSVVAGESETQYF. Based on the CDR3 plus reference TRBV9 and TRBJ2-5, the full variable domain is DSGVTQTPKHLITATGQRVTLRCSPRSGDLSVYWYQQSLDQGLQFLIQYYNGEERAKGNILERFSAQQFPDLHSELNLSSLELGDSALYFCASSVVAGESETQYFGPGTRLLVL.

By frequency, this clonotype registers medium-sized. The chain uses TRBV7-9 and TRBJ1-4; lacking DNA, the TRBD1 call made by TCRdb goes unchecked. CDR1 SEHNR and CDR2 FQNEAQ come from the germline V gene (reference sequence). The CDR3 runs 16 residues. CDR3 region: CASSRTPTGAREKLFF.

The rearrangement links TRBV28 to TRBJ2-2. The length of the CDR3 is 14 residues. Germline V CDR1 and CDR2: MDHEN, SYDVKM. CDR3 sequence reads: CASSAQGDTGELFF. Full variable domain (missing parts from reference TRBV28 and TRBJ2-2): DVKVTQSSRYLVKRTGEKVFLECVQDMDHENMFWYRQDPGLGLRLIYFSYDVKMKEKGDIPEGYSVSREKKERFSLILESASTNQTSMYLCASSAQGDTGELFFGEGSRLTVL.

The rearrangement joins TRBV5-1 to TRBJ2-7; the D call from TCRdb, TRBD1, cannot be confirmed without DNA. The germline gives CDR1 SGHRS, CDR2 YFSETQ. This CDR3 comprises 15 residues. The CDR3: CASSLFSPEAYEQYF.

Measured by frequency, this clonotype is medium-sized. The chain couples TRBV5-1 to TRBJ2-7. CDR1 is SGHRS, CDR2 YFSETQ, per germline. CDR3 size: 14 residues. This CDR3 reads CASSLALGWNEQYF.

This clonotype is classed as medium-sized by frequency. The chain carries TRBV5-5 and TRBJ2-7. Per the germline V gene, CDR1 is SGHKS and CDR2 is YYEKEE (reference sequence). The CDR3 consists of 14 residues. The CDR3: CASTMWGESYEQYF.

This chain links TRBV29-1 with TRBJ2-7; TCRdb names TRBD1, which stays unverified in the absence of DNA. CDR1 SQVTM and CDR2 ANQGSEA come from the germline V gene. This CDR3 is built from 14 residues. CDR3 protein: CSARGQGNFYEQYF.

The rearrangement links TRBV12-5 to TRBJ2-3; absent DNA, TCRdb's TRBD2 call cannot be checked. The CDR3 is 15 amino acids. Germline V gene lookup returns CDR1 LGHNT and CDR2 FRNRAP. The CDR3 loop is CASGLVAGGADTQYF.

This chain connects TRBV19 to TRBJ2-1; TCRdb names TRBD2, which stays unverified in the absence of DNA. CDR1 and CDR2 (germline): LNHDA, SQIVND (reference sequence). This CDR3 comprises 16 residues. CDR3: CASSRLADVGYNEQFF.

This clonotype counts as medium-sized (0.01 to 0.1%) by frequency. The chain recombines TRBV6-6 with TRBJ2-7. CDR1 is MNHNY, CDR2 SVGAGI, per germline (reference sequence). This CDR3 is built from 16 residues. CDR3 region: CASSYSAILSSYEQYF.

The V gene is TRBV7-9, the J gene TRBJ2-5; TCRdb reports TRBD1, a call that lacks DNA to check it against. Looked up from germline, CDR1 is SEHNR and CDR2 is FQNEAQ (reference sequence). The CDR3 consists of 14 residues. CDR3 sequence reads: CASSPGQYQETQYF.

V is TRBV29-1 and J is TRBJ1-1. Germline V gene sequence: CDR1 SQVTM, CDR2 ANQGSEA. The CDR3 is made up of 12 amino acids. The CDR3 reads CSAAAMNTEAFF.